This TCR beta chain was captured in a study of cytomegalovirus exposure and HLA in healthy donors. 13 Jbeta primers and 60 Vbeta primers were used for the PCR. Using immunoSEQ multiplex PCR, the repertoire was profiled, and TCRdb retains in-frame clones only, with some absent. The sample has more than 130,000 clones, 80% seen once. Between the trimmed V and J ends, which lost 0 bases and 1 base, there was a span of 6 bases. Germline CDR1 reads PRHDT; CDR2 reads FYEKMQ (reference sequence). There are 15 residues in the CDR3. Input material: PBMCs. The source of this sequence is a male donor in good health and CMV-seronegative. This sequence joins TRBV13 and TRBJ2-2; the D is unclear. The CDR3 sequence: CASSLGRVNTGELFF. The DNA for the CDR3 is TGTGCCAGCAGCTTAGGCCGGGTGAACACCGGGGAGCTGTTTTTT.